This T cell receptor (beta chain) was captured in a study of cytomegalovirus exposure and HLA in healthy donors listed by TCRdb under 2017. A note on the overall study: According to an earlier analysis of a few hundred of the donors, 150 million to 200 million T cells yielded roughly 110 million unique TCR beta sequences and 276 Gb of sequence data. Of the roughly 400 genotyped donors, more than 75% were placed in the genetic ancestry cluster associated with self-reported Caucasian donors. Every discovery cohort repertoire had been produced on one sequencing platform. Donor age, sex, ethnicity and CMV serostatus were compiled alongside the repertoire data. The study aimed to test whether signatures of past pathogen exposure could be identified by cataloging public T cell receptors. Both class I and class II loci were covered by HLA typing, at four-digit resolution. A later analysis re-analyzed previously published TCR beta repertoires from hundreds of donors and added high-resolution HLA genotyping to study TCR occurrence patterns. In the later analysis, no new phenotypic data were used to find candidate immune exposures; instead, reliance was placed on TCR beta sequences and their occurrence across donors. A separate validation cohort of roughly 120 different subjects was used in addition to the roughly 700-subject first cohort. In a later genetic analysis, genome-wide SNP genotypes for about three fifths of the roughly 670 donors were used, and that subset was treated as a discovery cohort. An earlier analysis of approximately 630 of the donors applied high-throughput TCR beta sequencing to assess whether each TCR beta V gene segment acted as functional or pseudogenic. Typing coverage varied by locus: roughly 620-640 donors for A, B, C, DRB1 and DQB1; roughly 510 for DQA1; around 570 for DPA1; under 490 for DPB1. An early release that covered more than 550 HLA-typed donors contained approximately 290 gigabases of sequencing data and some 87 million unique TCR sequences. Five DR-DQ haplotypes were treated as single units for association and clustering because of strong linkage in the cohort. To predict cytomegalovirus infection status, the study brought together high-throughput TCR immunosequencing, statistical association of individual TCRs with disease status, and machine learning. The T cell repertoires of around 670 subjects were profiled by immunosequencing and related to cytomegalovirus serostatus. Across approximately 400 genotyped donors of the cohort, an average of approximately 200,000 unique TCR beta nucleotide sequences per donor were sequenced, and approximately 19% of those sequences were non-productive.

In total, just over 650 healthy bone marrow donors made up the cohort. At the time of sampling, every cohort member was nominally healthy, though immune exposures that went unrecorded were likely present. The donor tested CMV seronegative, placing the donor among the 350 to 400 seronegative members of the cohort. Each donor provided a peripheral blood sample, and peripheral blood mononuclear cells were used for TCR beta sequencing. The Qiagen DNeasy Blood Extraction Kit was used to extract genomic DNA from the blood cell samples. Results the study describes overall, beyond this receptor: Several of the top co-occurrence clusters appeared to be linked to parvovirus B19, influenza, CMV and Epstein-Barr virus, according to a later analysis. Sequencing depth was assumed to be roughly uniform across donors in the presence/absence analyses, though that assumption may not hold. Most TCR sequences were observed very rarely across donors, whereas some public TCRs were present in many individuals. Cytomegalovirus status was reported to be diagnosed by the classifier with high specificity and sensitivity in both the original and validation cohorts. In vitro tests confirmed that a few of the cytomegalovirus-associated TCR beta chains recognize cytomegalovirus antigens. Correlated functional status among segregating V segments might reflect linkage disequilibrium, but an unknown experimental factor could not be ruled out. A cluster of highly shared sequence variants was judged likely to be a technical artifact of the sequencing pipeline. A later genetic analysis associated a missense DCLRE1C variant with V-gene and J-gene trimming of TCR beta chains, and an independent cohort replicated the association. Because counts were too low, roughly 16 rarely observed V segments, including chromosome 9 orphons, were excluded from the earlier analysis of several hundred of the donors. It was suggested by the authors that the approach could potentially be generalized to other disease states and immunological phenotypes. Some IMGT-functional V segments, including TRBV6-2 and TRBV6-3, could not be distinguished by the 87-base-pair reads and were therefore excluded. At a false discovery rate of 0.05, a later analysis linked around 15,000 TCR beta sequences to specific HLA alleles. Because HLA typing was unavailable for some donors at each locus, only the typed subset was used in association tests. According to a later analysis, most CMV-associated TCR beta chains appeared to be HLA-restricted, and the HLA associations seemed to be driven largely by CMV exposure. According to a later analysis, TCR association rates differed among HLA loci, with DRB1 alleles showing the most associated TCRs and HLA-C alleles showing the fewest. An earlier analysis of some 560 of the donors showed that most TCR beta V segments appeared in productive rearrangements either about 90% or about 30% of the time, which broadly matched IMGT annotations. In a later genetic analysis, fewer N-insertions in productive TCRs were reported among donors in an Asian-associated ancestry cluster than the approximately 710-donor mean. A later analysis found that HLA-associated TCR beta chains were more clonally expanded and had lower generation probabilities than equally common non-associated chains. Assigning TCR associations to individual alleles was difficult when HLA alleles, especially DR and DQ, strongly co-occurred. A further reported finding was that TCR beta sequences accurately predicted the HLA-A and HLA-B alleles for most subjects in the first cohort. In this cohort, only TCR beta chains were sequenced, and detectable features were limited by the absence of alpha or paired-chain data. In the study, about 150 TCR beta chains were listed as associated with cytomegalovirus. For the cohort, immune exposure information was limited to CMV serostatus.

V ends up 2 bases short and J 4 bases short, with an unmatched junction base count of 4. Its CDR3 holds 15 amino acids, cysteine through phenylalanine. Only the CDR3 DNA stays, 45 bases, in frame from base 1. CDR1 SGHVS and CDR2 FQNEAQ were looked up in the germline V gene. Library preparation used the immunoSEQ multiplex PCR assay. The multiplex PCR relied on a mix of 60 forward primers for TCR Vbeta segments and 13 reverse primers for TCR Jbeta segments. The CDR3 region of rearranged TCR beta genes was amplified from genomic DNA by a multiplex PCR assay. On the Illumina HiSeq System, the amplified TCR beta libraries were sequenced as 87-base-pair reads. Turning to the authors' computational methods: A later analysis tallied some 79 million unique TCR beta chains across the 700 or so repertoires, and approximately 9.9 million of those chains were shared by two or more donors. To remove PCR and sequencing errors, raw reads were error-corrected and collapsed into unique sequences using a nearest-neighbor algorithm that merged closely related sequences. Alignment of CDR3 sequences to IMGT reference sequences was used to assign V, D and J gene segments. Each retained sequence needed at least a six-nucleotide match to both a V gene segment and a J gene segment. A rearrangement was called productive if the CDR3 had no stop codons and remained in frame with V and J, and every other rearrangement was called non-productive. Following IMGT convention, CDR3 was defined as the stretch from the second conserved V-encoded cysteine up to the conserved J-encoded phenylalanine. The earlier analysis of about 640 of the donors excluded any sequence lacking an unambiguous match to a single V gene segment. An earlier analysis of several hundred of the donors called V segments functional above 56.7% productive rearrangements and segregating when the between-donor standard deviation exceeded 5%. A statistical classification framework was built to diagnose cytomegalovirus status from the catalog of TCR beta chain sequences. A later analysis assigned V and J genes by comparing TCR nucleotide sequences with IMGT/GENE-DB human TR gene sequences. In a later analysis, CDR3 sequences and most-parsimonious VDJ recombination scenarios were assigned using the TCRdist pipeline. In a later analysis, each TCR beta chain was defined by its CDR3 amino acid sequence together with its V-gene family, and reads lacking a unique V-gene family were excluded. In a later analysis, 500 to 650 highly shared, low-generation-probability nucleotide sequences were removed to address suspected cross-contamination and a sequencing artifact. For each public chain, a later analysis derived a clonal expansion index from normalized ranks of inferred template counts within each repertoire. In a later analysis, generation probabilities were computed with a VDJ recombination model fitted to out-of-frame rearrangements, and the resulting probabilities were checked against IGoR. Hypergeometric tests were used in a later analysis to score TCR-TCR, TCR-HLA and TCR-CMV co-occurrence, with a repertoire-size bias correction applied to the TCR pairs. False discovery rates were estimated in a later analysis by permuting HLA or CMV assignments 20 times. A later analysis grouped co-occurring TCRs with DBSCAN, adding TCRdist sequence similarity when clustering within HLA-allele-positive subsets. Repertoires with fewer than 30,000 or more than 120,000 public chains, plus five repertoires with anomalous nucleotide sharing, were excluded from co-occurrence clustering. TCRdb stores this immuneACCESS table with in-frame sequences only. Part of the clones is absent; in the studies checked, under half of the shortfall reflects unresolved V genes, and no reason is known for the rest. V and J calls and clone size are as listed in that table; D and trimming were resolved from the DNA. Within this sample are fewer than 70,000 clones, with 75% to 85% of them counted one time only. Clones ranked in the top ten supply roughly 3.5% of the sample.

In the case of this clone: Its target antigen remains unknown. Nothing much larger sits one base from this clone, and base qualities are not available.

Specimen: PBMCs. The source of this sequence is a woman aged 35 to 49 in good health and CMV-seronegative. The chain links TRBV7-8 with TRBJ2-3; 9 bases in the junction line up with TRBD2. CDR3 sequence: CASSLLAGNADTQYF. The DNA is TGTGCCAGCAGCTTACTAGCGGGAAACGCAGATACGCAGTATTTT.